This T cell receptor beta chain was identified during a study of human T cells and chemical hapten exposure. Looking at the study overall: Each week of the roughly 24-week study, patients had diphenylcyclopropenone applied to the scalp.

Time point: pre-sensitization, week 0. Treatment meaning: therapeutic diphenylcyclopropenone sensitization with weekly scalp DPC. The study extracted total RNA from unfractionated whole blood. The CDR3 extends over 14 amino acids. Germline loops: CDR1 SGHRS, CDR2 YFSETQ. Trimming cost V 4 bases and J 8 bases, with 18 bases left between them. TCRdb re-called the RACE reads with MiXCR, one entry per CDR3 protein. The sample has under 200,000 distinct CDR3 sequences, roughly 30% seen once; the top ten hold just under 3%. The clonotype was recovered from a woman aged 30 to 39 with alopecia areata. Some clones in this sample may be carry-over from other donors' samples. The specimen was whole blood, collected in connection with sensitization to the hapten diphenylcyclopropenone (DPC). V gene TRBV5-1 combines with J gene TRBJ1-2; possibly TRBD1 for D (5 bases). The CDR3 loop reads CASSRQSPSYGYTF. The CDR3 coding sequence is TGCGCCAGCAGCCGACAGTCCCCTTCTTACGGCTACACCTTC.